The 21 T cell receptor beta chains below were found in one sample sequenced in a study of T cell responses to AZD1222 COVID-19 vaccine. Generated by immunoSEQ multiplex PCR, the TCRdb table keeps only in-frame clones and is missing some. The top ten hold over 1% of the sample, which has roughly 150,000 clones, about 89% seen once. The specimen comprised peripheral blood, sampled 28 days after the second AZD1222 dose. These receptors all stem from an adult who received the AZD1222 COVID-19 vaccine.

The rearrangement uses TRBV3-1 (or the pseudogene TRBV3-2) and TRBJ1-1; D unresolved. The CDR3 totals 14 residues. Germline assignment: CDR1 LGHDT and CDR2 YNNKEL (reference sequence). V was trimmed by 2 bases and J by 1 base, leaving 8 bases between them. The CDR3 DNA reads TGTGCCAGCAGCCAATACGGGGAGAACACTGAAGCTTTCTTT. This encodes CASSQYGENTEAFF.

CDR3 sequence (DNA): TGTGCCAGCAGTTTGATGGGACCACACAATGAGCAGTTCTTC. Its translation is CASSLMGPHNEQFF. The J gene is TRBJ2-1, the V gene TRBV27; D tentatively reads TRBD1 or TRBD2 (5 bases each). Germline CDR1 is MNHEY and CDR2 is SMNVEV (reference sequence). The CDR3 spans 14 residues. Trimming cost V 3 bases and J 5 bases, with 11 bases left between them.

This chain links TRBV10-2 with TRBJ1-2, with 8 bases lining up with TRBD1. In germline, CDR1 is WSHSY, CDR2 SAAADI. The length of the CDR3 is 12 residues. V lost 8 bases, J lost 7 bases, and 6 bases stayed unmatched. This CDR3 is CASATGGVGYTF. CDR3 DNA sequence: TGCGCCAGCGCCACAGGGGGAGTTGGCTACACCTTC.

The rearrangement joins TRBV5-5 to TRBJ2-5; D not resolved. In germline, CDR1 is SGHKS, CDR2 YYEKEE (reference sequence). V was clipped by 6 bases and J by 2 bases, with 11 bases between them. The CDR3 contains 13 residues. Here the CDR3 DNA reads TGTGCCAGCACCCCGCTCGGGCAAGAGACCCAGTACTTC. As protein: CASTPLGQETQYF.

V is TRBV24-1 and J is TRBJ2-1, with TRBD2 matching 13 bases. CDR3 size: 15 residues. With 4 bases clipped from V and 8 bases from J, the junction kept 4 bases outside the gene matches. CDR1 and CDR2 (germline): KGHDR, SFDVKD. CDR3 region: CATSDRTSGSYEQFF. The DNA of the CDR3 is TGTGCCACCAGTGACCGGACTAGCGGGAGCTATGAGCAGTTCTTC.

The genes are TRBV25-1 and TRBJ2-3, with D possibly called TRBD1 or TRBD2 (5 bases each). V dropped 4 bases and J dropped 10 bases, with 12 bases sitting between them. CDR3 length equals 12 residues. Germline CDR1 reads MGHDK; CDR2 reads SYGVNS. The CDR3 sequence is CASSAILGAQYF. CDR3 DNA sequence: TGTGCCAGCAGTGCTATACTAGGGGCGCAGTATTTT. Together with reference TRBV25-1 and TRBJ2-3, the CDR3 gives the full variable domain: EADIYQTPRYLVIGTGKKITLECSQTMGHDKMYWYQQDPGMELHLIHYSYGVNSTEKGDLSSESTVSRIRTEHFPLTLESARPSHTSQYLCASSAILGAQYFGPGTRLTVL.

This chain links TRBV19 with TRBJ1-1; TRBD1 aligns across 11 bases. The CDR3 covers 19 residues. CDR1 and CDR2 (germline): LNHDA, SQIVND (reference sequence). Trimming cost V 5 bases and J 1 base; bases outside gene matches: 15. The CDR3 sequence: CASSDSSRTGGGWNTEAFF. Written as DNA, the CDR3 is TGTGCCAGTAGTGACTCATCCCGGACAGGGGGCGGGTGGAACACTGAAGCTTTCTTT.

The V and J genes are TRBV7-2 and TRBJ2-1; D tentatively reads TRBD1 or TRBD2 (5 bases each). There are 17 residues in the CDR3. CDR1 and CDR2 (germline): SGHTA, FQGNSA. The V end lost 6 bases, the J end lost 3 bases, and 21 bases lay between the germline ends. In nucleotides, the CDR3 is TGTGCCAGCAGTCAACCTACCCGGGACCGGGACTACAATGAGCAGTTCTTC. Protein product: CASSQPTRDRDYNEQFF.

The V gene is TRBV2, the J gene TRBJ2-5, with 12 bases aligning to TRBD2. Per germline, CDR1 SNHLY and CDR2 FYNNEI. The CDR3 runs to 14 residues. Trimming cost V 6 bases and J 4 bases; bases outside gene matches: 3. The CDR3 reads CASRLAGGAETQYF. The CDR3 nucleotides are TGTGCCAGCAGACTAGCGGGAGGCGCAGAGACCCAGTACTTC.

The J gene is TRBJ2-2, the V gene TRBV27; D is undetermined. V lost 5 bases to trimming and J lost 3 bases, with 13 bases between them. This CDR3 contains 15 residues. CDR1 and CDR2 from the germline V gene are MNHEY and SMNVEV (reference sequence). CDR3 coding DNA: TGTGCCAGCAGTCTCGACAACGGTTACACCGGGGAGCTGTTTTTT. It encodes CASSLDNGYTGELFF.

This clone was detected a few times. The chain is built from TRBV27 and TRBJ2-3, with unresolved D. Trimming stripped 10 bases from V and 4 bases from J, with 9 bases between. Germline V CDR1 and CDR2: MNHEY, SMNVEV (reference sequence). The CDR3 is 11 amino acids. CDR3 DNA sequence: TGTGCCATCCGGGCCGCAGATACGCAGTATTTT. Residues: CAIRAADTQYF.

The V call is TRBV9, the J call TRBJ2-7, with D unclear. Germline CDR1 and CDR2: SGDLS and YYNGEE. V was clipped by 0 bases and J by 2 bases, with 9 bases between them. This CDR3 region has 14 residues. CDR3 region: CASSVADGTYEQYF. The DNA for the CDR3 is TGTGCCAGCAGCGTAGCGGACGGTACCTACGAGCAGTACTTC.

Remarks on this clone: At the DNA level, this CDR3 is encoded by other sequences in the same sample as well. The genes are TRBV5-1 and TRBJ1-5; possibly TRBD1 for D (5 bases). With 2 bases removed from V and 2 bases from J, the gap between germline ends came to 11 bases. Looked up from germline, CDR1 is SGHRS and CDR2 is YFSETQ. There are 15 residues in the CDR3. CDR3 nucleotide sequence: TGCGCCAGCAGCTTAGGACACGGGGGCAATCAGCCCCAGCATTTT. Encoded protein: CASSLGHGGNQPQHF.

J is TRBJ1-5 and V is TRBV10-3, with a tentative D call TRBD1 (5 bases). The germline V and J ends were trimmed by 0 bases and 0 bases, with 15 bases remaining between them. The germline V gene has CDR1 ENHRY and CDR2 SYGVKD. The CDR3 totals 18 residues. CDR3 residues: CAISESRPGGNSNQPQHF. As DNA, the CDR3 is TGTGCCATCAGTGAGTCGAGGCCTGGGGGAAATAGCAATCAGCCCCAGCATTTT.

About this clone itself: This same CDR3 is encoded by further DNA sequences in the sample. For the CDR3, the DNA is TGCGCCAGCAGCTCGGACAACACCGGGGAGCTGTTTTTT. This translates into CASSSDNTGELFF. This chain links TRBV5-1 with TRBJ2-2; no clear D. V lost 3 bases to trimming and J lost 2 bases, with 5 bases between them. The germline V gene has CDR1 SGHRS and CDR2 YFSETQ. The CDR3 runs to 13 residues.

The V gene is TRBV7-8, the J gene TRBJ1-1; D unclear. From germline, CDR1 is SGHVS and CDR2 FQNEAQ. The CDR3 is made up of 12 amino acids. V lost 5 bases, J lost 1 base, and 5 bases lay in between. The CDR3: CASSHTNTEAFF. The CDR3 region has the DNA TGTGCCAGCAGCCACACGAACACTGAAGCTTTCTTT.

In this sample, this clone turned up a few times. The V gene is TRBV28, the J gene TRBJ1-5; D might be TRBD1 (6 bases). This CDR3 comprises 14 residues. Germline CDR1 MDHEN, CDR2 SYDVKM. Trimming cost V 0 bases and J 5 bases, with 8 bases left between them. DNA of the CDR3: TGTGCCAGCAGTTTATGGGGGGGCGATCAGCCCCAGCATTTT. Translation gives CASSLWGGDQPQHF.

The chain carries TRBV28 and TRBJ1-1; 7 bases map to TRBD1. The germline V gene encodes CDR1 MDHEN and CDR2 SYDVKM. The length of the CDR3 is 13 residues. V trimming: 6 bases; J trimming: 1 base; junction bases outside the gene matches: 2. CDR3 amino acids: CASSGQENTEAFF. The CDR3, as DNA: TGTGCCAGCAGCGGACAGGAGAACACTGAAGCTTTCTTT.

The CDR3 nucleotides read TGTGCCAGCAGTTTTAACGAAGATACGCAGTATTTT. Translating gives CASSFNEDTQYF. J is TRBJ2-3 and V is TRBV2; D call uncertain. Trimming removed 5 bases at V and 5 bases at J, with 8 bases between. Germline loops: CDR1 SNHLY, CDR2 FYNNEI. The CDR3 length is 12 residues.

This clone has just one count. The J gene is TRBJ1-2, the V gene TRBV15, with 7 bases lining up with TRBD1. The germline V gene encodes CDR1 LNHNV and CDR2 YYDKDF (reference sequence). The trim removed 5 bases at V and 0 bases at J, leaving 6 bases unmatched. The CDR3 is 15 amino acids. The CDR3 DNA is TGTGCCACCAGCCCGCCGACAGGGCCTAACTATGGCTACACCTTC. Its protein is CATSPPTGPNYGYTF. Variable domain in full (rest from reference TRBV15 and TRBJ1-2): DAMVIQNPRYQVTQFGKPVTLSCSQTLNHNVMYWYQQKSSQAPKLLFHYYDKDFNNEADTPDNFQSRRPNTSFCFLDIRSPGLGDTAMYLCATSPPTGPNYGYTFGSGTRLTVV.

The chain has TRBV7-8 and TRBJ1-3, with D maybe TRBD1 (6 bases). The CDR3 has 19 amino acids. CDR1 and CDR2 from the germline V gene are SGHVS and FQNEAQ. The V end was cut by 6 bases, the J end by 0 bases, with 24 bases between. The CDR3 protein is CASSPTPRGQAYSGNTIYF. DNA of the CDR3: TGTGCCAGCAGTCCGACCCCGCGGGGGCAGGCATACTCTGGAAACACCATATATTTT.